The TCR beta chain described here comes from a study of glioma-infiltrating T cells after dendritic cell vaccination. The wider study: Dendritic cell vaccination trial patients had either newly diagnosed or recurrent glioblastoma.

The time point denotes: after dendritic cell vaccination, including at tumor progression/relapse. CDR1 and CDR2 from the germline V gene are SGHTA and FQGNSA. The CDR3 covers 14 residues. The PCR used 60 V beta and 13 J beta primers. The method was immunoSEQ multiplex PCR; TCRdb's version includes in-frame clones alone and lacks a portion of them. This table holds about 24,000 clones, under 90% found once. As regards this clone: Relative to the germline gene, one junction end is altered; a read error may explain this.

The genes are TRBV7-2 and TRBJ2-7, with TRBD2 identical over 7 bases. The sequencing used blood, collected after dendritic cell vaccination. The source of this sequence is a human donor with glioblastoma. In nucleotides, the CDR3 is TGTGCCAGCAGCCACGGGGAGGGACCCTACGGGCAGTACTTC. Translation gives CASSHGEGPYGQYF.